These T cell receptor beta chains were read from a single sample in a study of cytomegalovirus exposure and HLA in healthy donors. The method was immunoSEQ multiplex PCR; TCRdb's version includes in-frame clones alone and lacks a portion of them. The repertoire holds some 200,000 clones, with about four fifths as singletons. The specimen sequenced was PBMCs. Source of these receptors: a girl aged 5-17 years in good health and CMV-seropositive. Both conserved end residues are part of each CDR3.

V gene	CDR3 protein
TRBV4-1	CASSQVLQGRDEQYF
TRBV5-8	CASSLGLERNEQFF
TRBV11-3	CASSLEGSSYNEQFF
TRBV11-3	CASSLGASGSSYEQYF
TRBV6-4	CASSPGLAGVTGELFF
TRBV19	CASSIGQGNTEAFF
TRBV6-6	CASSLDQGEANYGYTF
TRBV7-2	CASSLEFGGRGETQYF
TRBV6-1	CASRDRTGQTGELFF
TRBV11-2	CASTPYADSPLHF
TRBV4-3	CASSQDRSRVYGYTF
TRBV4-3	CASSRESSYEQYF
TRBV10-1	CASRGGGISGGEPSETQYF
TRBV6-5	CASRALSGGYNEQFF
TRBV2	CASSEFGGSTDTQYF
TRBV9	CASSPDGYFNNEQFF
TRBV11-2	CASSLGETGFADNGYTF
TRBV5-6	CASSLVGFANTGELFF
TRBV6-1	CASRGDSRGNTIYF
TRBV2	CASSALDGRWDEKLFF
TRBV6-5	CASSSHRGTSYEQYF
TRBV4-3	CASSQFGADTEAFF
TRBV6-1	CASSQGGPGGTDTQYF
TRBV6-6	CASSSGQGARGYTF
TRBV5-1	CASSSSLAGGPLNEQFF
TRBV2	CASRGTVNEKLFF
TRBV9	CASSVGTSTDTQYF
TRBV2	CASGFGSNEQFF
TRBV19	CATAEGGYGGYTF
TRBV27	CASSPDRGDNEQFF
TRBV6-1	CASSEVGTVNTEAFF